This TCR beta chain came from a study of blood T cell repertoires in COVID-19. Original data processing: Quantification of nucleated cells was approximated via reference gene primer amplification. Profiled with immunoSEQ multiplex PCR; TCRdb holds only in-frame clones, not every one. That table supplies the V and J calls and clone size; D and trimming were determined from the DNA. Here the sample spans roughly 250,000 clones, around 83% being singletons. From germline, CDR1 is MRHNA and CDR2 SNTAGT. The CDR3 consists of 15 residues. Trimming stripped 2 bases from V and 2 bases from J, with 11 bases between.

The receptor was derived from a woman between 40 and 55 years old who had recovered from COVID-19. Sequenced material: peripheral blood. The genes are TRBV6-4 and TRBJ2-3; D gene ambiguous. DNA for the CDR3: TGTGCCAGCAGTGACAACGGCGGATCCACAGATACGCAGTATTTT. Protein product: CASSDNGGSTDTQYF.